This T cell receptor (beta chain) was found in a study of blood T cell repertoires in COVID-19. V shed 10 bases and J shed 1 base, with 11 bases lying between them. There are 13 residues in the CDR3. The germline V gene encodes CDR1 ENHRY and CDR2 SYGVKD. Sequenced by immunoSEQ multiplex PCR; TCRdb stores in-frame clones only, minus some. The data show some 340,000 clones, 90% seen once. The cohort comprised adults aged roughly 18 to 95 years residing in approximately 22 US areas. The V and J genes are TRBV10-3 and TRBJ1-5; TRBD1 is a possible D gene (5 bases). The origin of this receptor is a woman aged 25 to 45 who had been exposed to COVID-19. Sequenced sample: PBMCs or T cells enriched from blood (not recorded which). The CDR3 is CATGGGSNQPQHF. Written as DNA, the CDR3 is TGTGCCACCGGGGGGGGAAGCAATCAGCCCCAGCATTTT.